The TCR beta chain described here comes from a study of blood T cell repertoires in COVID-19. Data came from immunoSEQ multiplex PCR; TCRdb stores just in-frame clones and leaves some out. There are under 85,000 clones in the sample; around 80% occur only once, and roughly 5.4% lies in the top ten. The CDR3 has 16 amino acids. CDR1 LNHDA and CDR2 SQIVND come from the germline V gene (reference sequence). V was trimmed by 4 bases and J by 4 bases, leaving 18 bases between them. Material for sequencing was peripheral blood. This sequence was found in a man between 45 and 60 years old with active COVID-19. The genes are TRBV19 and TRBJ2-3, with D possibly matching TRBD1 (8 bases). The CDR3 sequence is CASSTLQGGGPDTQYF. CDR3 bases: TGTGCCAGTAGTACCTTACAGGGGGGGGGCCCAGATACGCAGTATTTT.